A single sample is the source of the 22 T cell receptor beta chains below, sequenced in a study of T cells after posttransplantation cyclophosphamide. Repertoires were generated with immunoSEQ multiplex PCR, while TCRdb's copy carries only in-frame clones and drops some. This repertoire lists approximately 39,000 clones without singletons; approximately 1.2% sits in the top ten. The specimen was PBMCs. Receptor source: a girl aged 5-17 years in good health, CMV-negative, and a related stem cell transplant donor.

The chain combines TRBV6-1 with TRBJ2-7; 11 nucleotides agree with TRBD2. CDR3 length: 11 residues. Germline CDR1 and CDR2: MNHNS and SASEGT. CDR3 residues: CASTSGTYQYF. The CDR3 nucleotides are TGTGCGTCGACTAGCGGGACCTACCAGTACTTC.

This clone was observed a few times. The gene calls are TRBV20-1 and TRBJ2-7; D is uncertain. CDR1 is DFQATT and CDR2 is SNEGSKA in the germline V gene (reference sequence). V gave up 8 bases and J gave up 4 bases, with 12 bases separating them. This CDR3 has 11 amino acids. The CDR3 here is CSTDTLYEQYF. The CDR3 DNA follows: TGCAGTACAGACACTCTGTACGAGCAGTACTTC.

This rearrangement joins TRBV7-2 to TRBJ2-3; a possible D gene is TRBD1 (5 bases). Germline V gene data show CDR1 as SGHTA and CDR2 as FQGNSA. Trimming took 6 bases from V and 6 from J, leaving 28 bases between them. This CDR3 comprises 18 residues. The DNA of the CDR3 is TGTGCCAGCAGTTATAGGGGTGGGTTGTGGACCCCGCAGGATACGCAGTATTTT. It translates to CASSYRGGLWTPQDTQYF.

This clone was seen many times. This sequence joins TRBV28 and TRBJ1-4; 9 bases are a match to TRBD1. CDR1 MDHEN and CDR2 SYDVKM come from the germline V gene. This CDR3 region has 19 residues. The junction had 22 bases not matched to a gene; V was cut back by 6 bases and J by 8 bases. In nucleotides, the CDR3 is TGTGCCAGCAGGCCCTTCGTACCCGGGACAGGGAGGTACGGGGAAAAACTGTTTTTT. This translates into CASRPFVPGTGRYGEKLFF.

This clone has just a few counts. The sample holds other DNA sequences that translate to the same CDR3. CDR3 protein: CAISPTSGSDEQYF. The DNA for the CDR3 is TGTGCCATCAGCCCGACTAGCGGGAGTGACGAGCAGTACTTC. The chain joins TRBV10-3 to TRBJ2-5; 12 bases map to TRBD2. The J call may be faulty, since TRBJ2-7 better matches the DNA end. CDR1 and CDR2 (germline): ENHRY, SYGVKD. The CDR3 covers 14 residues.

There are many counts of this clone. In DNA form, the CDR3 reads TGCGCCAGCAGCTGGACTCAAGGAGGCGAGCAGTACTTC. Its translation: CASSWTQGGEQYF. V and J are TRBV5-1 and TRBJ2-7; perhaps TRBD2 as D (5 bases). The germline V and J ends were trimmed by 3 bases and 6 bases, with 13 bases remaining between them. The CDR3 length is 13 residues. The V gene's germline CDR1 is SGHRS and CDR2 YFSETQ.

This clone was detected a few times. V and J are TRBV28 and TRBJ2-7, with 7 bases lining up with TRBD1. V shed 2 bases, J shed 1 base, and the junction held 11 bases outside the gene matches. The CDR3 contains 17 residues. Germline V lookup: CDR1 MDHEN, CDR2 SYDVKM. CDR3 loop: CASSLIVGTAGSYEQYF. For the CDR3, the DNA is TGTGCCAGCAGTTTAATCGTGGGGACAGCCGGTTCCTACGAGCAGTACTTC. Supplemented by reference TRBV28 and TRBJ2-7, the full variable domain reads DVKVTQSSRYLVKRTGEKVFLECVQDMDHENMFWYRQDPGLGLRLIYFSYDVKMKEKGDIPEGYSVSREKKERFSLILESASTNQTSMYLCASSLIVGTAGSYEQYFGPGTRLTVT.

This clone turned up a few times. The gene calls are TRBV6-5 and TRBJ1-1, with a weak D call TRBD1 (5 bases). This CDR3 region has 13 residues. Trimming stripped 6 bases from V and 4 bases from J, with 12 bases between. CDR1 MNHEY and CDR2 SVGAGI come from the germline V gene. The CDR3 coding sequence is TGTGCCAGCAGCCCGGGGGGGGGCACTGAAGCTTTCTTT. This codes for CASSPGGGTEAFF.

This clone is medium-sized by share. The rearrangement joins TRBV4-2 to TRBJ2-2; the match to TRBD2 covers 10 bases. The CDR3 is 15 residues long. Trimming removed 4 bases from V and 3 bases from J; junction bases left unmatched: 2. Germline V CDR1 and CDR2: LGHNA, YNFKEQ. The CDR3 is CASSPLAGDTGELFF. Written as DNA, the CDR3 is TGTGCCAGCAGCCCTCTAGCGGGAGACACCGGGGAGCTGTTTTTT.

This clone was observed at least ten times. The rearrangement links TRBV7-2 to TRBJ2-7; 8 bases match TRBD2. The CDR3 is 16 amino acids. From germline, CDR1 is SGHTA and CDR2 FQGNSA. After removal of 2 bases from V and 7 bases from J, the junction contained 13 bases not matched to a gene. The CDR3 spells CASSLTIAGSPGEQYF. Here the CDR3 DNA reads TGTGCCAGCAGCTTAACAATAGCGGGGTCGCCGGGGGAGCAGTACTTC.

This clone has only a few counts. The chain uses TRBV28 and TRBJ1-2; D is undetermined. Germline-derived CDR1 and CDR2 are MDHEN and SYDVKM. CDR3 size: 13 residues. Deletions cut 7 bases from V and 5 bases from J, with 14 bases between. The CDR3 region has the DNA TGTGCCAGCACCTTGGGCGGACTATATGGCTACACCTTC. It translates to CASTLGGLYGYTF.

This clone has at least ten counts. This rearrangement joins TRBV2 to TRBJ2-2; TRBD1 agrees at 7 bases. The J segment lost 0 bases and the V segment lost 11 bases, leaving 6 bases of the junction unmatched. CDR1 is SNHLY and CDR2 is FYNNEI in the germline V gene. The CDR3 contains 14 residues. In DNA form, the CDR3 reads TGTGCCTCAGGGACAGTCACGAACACCGGGGAGCTGTTTTTT. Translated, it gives CASGTVTNTGELFF.

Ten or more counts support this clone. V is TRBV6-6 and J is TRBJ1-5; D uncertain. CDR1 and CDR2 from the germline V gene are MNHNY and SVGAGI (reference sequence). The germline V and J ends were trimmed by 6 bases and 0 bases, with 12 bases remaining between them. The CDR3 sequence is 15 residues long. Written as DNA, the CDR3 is TGTGCCAGCAGAAACGGGATTAATAGCAATCAGCCCCAGCATTTT. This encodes CASRNGINSNQPQHF.

The CDR3 coding sequence is TGTGCCAGCAGTCCCGGGGGACGCGCCAACTATGGCTACACCTTC. This codes for CASSPGGRANYGYTF. This chain joins TRBV6-6 and TRBJ1-2; possible D gene TRBD1, 5 bases. Germline lookup yields CDR1 MNHNY and CDR2 SVGAGI (reference sequence). The CDR3 runs to 15 residues. Trimming shortened V by 5 bases and J by 2 bases, and 15 bases separated the two germline ends.

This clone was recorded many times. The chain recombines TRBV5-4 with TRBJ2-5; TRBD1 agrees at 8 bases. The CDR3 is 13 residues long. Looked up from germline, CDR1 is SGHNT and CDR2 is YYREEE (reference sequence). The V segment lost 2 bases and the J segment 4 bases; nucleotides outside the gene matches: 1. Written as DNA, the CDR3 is TGTGCCAGCAGCTTAGGGACAGGAGAGACCCAGTACTTC. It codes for CASSLGTGETQYF.

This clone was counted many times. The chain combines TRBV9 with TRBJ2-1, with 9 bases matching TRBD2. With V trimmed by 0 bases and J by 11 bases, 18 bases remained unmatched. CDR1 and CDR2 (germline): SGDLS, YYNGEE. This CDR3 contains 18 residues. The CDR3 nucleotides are TGTGCCAGCAGCGTAGAGGTGTCCGGGCTAGCGGGGACCTTGAAGCAGTTCTTC. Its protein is CASSVEVSGLAGTLKQFF.

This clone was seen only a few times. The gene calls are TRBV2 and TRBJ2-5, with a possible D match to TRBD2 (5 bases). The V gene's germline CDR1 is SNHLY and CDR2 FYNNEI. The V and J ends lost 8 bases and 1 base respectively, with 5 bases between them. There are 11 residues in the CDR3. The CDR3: CASRGQETQYF. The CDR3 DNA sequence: TGTGCCAGCCGGGGCCAAGAGACCCAGTACTTC. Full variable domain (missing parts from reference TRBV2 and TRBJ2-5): EPEVTQTPSHQVTQMGQEVILRCVPISNHLYFYWYRQILGQKVEFLVSFYNNEISEKSEIFDDQFSVERPDGSNFTLKIRSTKLEDSAMYFCASRGQETQYFGPGTRLLVL.

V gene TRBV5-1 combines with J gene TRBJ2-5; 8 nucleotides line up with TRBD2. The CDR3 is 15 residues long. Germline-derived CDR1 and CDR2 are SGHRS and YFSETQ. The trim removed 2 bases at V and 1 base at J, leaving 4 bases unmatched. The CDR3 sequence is CASSFERGRQETQYF. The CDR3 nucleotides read TGCGCCAGCAGCTTTGAGCGGGGGCGCCAAGAGACCCAGTACTTC.

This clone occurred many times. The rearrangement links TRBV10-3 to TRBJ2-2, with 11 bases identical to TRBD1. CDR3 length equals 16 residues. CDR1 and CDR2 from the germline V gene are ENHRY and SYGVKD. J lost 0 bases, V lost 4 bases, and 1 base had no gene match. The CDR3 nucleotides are TGTGCCATCAGTGGGACAGGGGGCTCGAACACCGGGGAGCTGTTTTTT. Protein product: CAISGTGGSNTGELFF.

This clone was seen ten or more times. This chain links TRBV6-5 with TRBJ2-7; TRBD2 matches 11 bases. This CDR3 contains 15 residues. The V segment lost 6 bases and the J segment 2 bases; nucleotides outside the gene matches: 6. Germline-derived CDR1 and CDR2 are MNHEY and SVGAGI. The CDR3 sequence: CASSQGLAETYEQYF. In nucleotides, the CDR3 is TGTGCCAGCAGCCAGGGACTAGCGGAGACCTACGAGCAGTACTTC.

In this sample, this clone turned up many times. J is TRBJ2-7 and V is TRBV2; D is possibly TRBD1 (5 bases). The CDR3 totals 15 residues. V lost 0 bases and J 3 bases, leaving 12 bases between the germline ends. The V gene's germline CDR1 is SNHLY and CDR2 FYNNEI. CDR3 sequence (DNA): TGTGCCAGCAGTGAAGCTTGGGGCTTGGGCTACGAGCAGTACTTC. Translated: CASSEAWGLGYEQYF.

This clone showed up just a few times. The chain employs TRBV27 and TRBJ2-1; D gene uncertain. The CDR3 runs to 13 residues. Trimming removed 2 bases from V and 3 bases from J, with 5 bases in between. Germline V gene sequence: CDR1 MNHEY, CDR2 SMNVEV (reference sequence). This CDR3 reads CASSLTGYNEQFF. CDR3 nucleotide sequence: TGTGCCAGCAGTTTAACTGGCTACAATGAGCAGTTCTTC.